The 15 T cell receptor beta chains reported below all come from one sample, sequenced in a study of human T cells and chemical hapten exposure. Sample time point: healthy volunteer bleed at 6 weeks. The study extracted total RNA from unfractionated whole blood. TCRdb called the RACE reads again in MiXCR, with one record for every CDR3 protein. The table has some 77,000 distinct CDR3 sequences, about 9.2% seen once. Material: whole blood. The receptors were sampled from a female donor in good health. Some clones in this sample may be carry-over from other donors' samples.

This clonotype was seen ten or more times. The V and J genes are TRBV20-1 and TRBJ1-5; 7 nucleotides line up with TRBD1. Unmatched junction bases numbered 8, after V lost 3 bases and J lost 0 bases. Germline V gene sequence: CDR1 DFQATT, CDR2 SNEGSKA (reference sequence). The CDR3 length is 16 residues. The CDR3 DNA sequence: TGCAGTGCTAGTTCTCCGGGACAGCATAGCAATCAGCCCCAGCATTTT. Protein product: CSASSPGQHSNQPQHF.

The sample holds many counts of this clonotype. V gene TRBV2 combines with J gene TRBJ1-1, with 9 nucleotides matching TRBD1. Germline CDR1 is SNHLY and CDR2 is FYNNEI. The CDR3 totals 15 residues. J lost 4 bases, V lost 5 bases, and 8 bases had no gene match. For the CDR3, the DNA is TGTGCCAGCAGTCAACACGGACAGGGGAGCACTGAAGCTTTCTTT. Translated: CASSQHGQGSTEAFF.

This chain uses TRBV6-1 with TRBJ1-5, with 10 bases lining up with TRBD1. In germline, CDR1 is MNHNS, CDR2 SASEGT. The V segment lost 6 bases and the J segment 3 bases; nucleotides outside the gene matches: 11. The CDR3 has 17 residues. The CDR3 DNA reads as TGTGCCAGCAGCTTGGGACAGGGGTCCACTCTCAATCAGCCCCAGCATTTT. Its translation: CASSLGQGSTLNQPQHF.

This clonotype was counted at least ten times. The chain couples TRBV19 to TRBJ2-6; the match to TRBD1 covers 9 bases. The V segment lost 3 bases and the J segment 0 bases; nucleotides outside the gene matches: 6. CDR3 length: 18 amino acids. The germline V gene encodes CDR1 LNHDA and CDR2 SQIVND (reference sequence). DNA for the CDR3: TGTGCCAGTAGTATGAGGGGACAGGGTCGCTCTGGGGCCAACGTCCTGACTTTC. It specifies CASSMRGQGRSGANVLTF.

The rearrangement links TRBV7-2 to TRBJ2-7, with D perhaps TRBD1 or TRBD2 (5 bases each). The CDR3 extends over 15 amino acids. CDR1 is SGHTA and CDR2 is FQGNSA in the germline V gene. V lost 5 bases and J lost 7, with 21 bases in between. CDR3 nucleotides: TGTGCCAGCAGCGACCACTCCGGGGCCAGAGGTGAGCAGTACTTC. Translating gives CASSDHSGARGEQYF.

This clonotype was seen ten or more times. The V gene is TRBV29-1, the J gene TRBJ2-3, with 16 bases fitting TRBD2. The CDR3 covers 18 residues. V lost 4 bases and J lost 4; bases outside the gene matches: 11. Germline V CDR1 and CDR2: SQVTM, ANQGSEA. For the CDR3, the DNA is TGCAGCGTTGTTATCGAGGGACTAGCGGGGGGGCCCCCAGATACGCAGTATTTT. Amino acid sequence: CSVVIEGLAGGPPDTQYF.

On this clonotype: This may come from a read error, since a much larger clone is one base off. CDR3 in amino acids: CASSLRESRGLDEQYF. CDR3 nucleotides: TGTGCCAGCAGCTTACGGGAGTCGCGGGGGCTCGACGAGCAGTACTTC. The chain carries TRBV7-2 and TRBJ2-7, with a possible D match to TRBD2 (7 bases). The CDR3 is made up of 16 amino acids. CDR1 SGHTA and CDR2 FQGNSA come from the germline V gene. The V gene lost 2 bases and the J gene lost 5 bases, with 19 bases spanning the gap.

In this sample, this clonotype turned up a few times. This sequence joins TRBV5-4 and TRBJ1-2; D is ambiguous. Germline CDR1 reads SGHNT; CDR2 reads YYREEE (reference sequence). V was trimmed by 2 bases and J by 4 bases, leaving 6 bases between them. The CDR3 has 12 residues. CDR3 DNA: TGTGCCAGCAGCTTTTCGAGCTATGGCTACACCTTC. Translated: CASSFSSYGYTF.

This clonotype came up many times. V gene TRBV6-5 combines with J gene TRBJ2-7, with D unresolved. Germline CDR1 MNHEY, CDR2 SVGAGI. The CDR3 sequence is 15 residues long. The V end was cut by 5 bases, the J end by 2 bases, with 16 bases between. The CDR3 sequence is CASSPLVTRPYEQYF. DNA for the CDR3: TGTGCCAGCAGTCCATTAGTCACGAGGCCCTACGAGCAGTACTTC.

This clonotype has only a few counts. The CDR3 coding sequence is TGCGCCAGCAGCTTGGAGGGTATGAACACTGAAGCTTTCTTT. Its protein is CASSLEGMNTEAFF. The chain is built from TRBV5-1 and TRBJ1-1, with D unresolved. Deletions cut 0 bases from V and 0 bases from J, with 6 bases between. Germline V gene data show CDR1 as SGHRS and CDR2 as YFSETQ. This CDR3 comprises 14 residues.

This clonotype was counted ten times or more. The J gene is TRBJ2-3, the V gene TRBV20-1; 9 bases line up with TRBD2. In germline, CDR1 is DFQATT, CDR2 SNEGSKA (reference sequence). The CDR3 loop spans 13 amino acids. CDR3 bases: TGCAGCTCCCGCCCGGGACTAGCAAATACGCAGTATTTT. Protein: CSSRPGLANTQYF.

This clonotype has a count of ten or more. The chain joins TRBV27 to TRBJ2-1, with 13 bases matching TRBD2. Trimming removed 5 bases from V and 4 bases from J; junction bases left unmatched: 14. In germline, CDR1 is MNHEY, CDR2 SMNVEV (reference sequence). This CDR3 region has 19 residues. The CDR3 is CASSPPTSGGFFGYNEQFF. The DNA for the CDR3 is TGTGCCAGCAGTCCTCCGACTAGCGGGGGGTTCTTTGGATACAATGAGCAGTTCTTC.

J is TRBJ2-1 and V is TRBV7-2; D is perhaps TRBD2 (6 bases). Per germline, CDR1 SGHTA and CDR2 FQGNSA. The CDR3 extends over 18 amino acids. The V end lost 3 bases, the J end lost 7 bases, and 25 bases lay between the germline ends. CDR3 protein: CASSFLLRGPSAGNEQFF. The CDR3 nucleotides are TGTGCCAGCAGCTTTCTTCTCAGAGGGCCTTCCGCGGGGAATGAGCAGTTCTTC.

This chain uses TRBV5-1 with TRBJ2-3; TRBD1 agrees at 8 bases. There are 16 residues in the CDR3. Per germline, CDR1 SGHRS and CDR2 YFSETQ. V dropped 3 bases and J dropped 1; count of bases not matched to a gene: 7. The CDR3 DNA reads TGCGCCAGCAGCTCGAATACGGGACAGGGCACAGATACGCAGTATTTT. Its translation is CASSSNTGQGTDTQYF.

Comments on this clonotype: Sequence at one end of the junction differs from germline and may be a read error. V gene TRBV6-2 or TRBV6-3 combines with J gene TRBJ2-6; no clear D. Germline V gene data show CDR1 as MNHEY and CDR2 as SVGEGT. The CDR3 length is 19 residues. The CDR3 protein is CASTPSRVHRSSVANVLTF. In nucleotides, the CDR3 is TGTGCCAGCACACCCTCGCGCGTCCACAGATCCTCTGTGGCCAACGTCCTGACTTTC.